The 32 T cell receptor beta chains below were found in one sample sequenced in a study of T cells in Graves' hyperthyroidism and ophthalmopathy. TCR beta CDR3 regions were amplified from RNA transcripts. The TCR CDR3 was amplified in a first-round RT-PCR using the HTBI primer set. TCRdb independently ran MiXCR on the multiplex PCR reads; one entry per CDR3 protein. This sample has 250,000 to 300,000 distinct CDR3 sequences, with roughly an eighth found just once. The material sequenced was blood. These receptors were obtained from a woman aged 40 to 55 with Graves' hyperthyroidism.

This clonotype has just a few counts. This chain joins TRBV3-1 and TRBJ1-4; tentative D call: TRBD1 (5 bases). CDR1 and CDR2 from the germline V gene are LGHDT and YNNKEL (reference sequence). This CDR3 is built from 14 residues. V lost 0 bases and J lost 6, with 8 bases in between. CDR3 sequence: CASSQDTGDEKLFF. DNA of the CDR3: TGTGCCAGCAGCCAAGATACGGGGGATGAAAAACTGTTTTTT.

In its sample, this clonotype was seen many times. The CDR3 DNA reads as TGCAGTGCTAGAAGTCCCAACTCGAAGGTTGAAGCTTTCTTT. Translation: CSARSPNSKVEAFF. The chain links TRBV20-1 to TRBJ1-1; D not resolved. V was clipped by 2 bases and J by 7 bases, with 17 bases between them. Per germline, CDR1 DFQATT and CDR2 SNEGSKA (reference sequence). This CDR3 is built from 14 residues.

There are many counts of this clonotype. This chain links TRBV7-9 with TRBJ1-1; D remains unclear. The germline V gene encodes CDR1 SEHNR and CDR2 FQNEAQ (reference sequence). The CDR3 length is 12 residues. V was cut by 5 bases and J by 2 bases, with 6 bases left in between. The CDR3 is CASSPYNTEAFF. The CDR3 region has the DNA TGTGCCAGCAGCCCCTATAACACTGAAGCTTTCTTT.

This clonotype has at least ten counts. The V gene is TRBV28, the J gene TRBJ2-2; 10 nucleotides match TRBD1. Germline-derived CDR1 and CDR2 are MDHEN and SYDVKM. The CDR3 consists of 15 residues. V lost 5 bases and J lost 5; bases outside the gene matches: 5. The CDR3 nucleotides read TGTGCCAGCAGTCGGGACAGGGGAAGGACCGGGGAGCTGTTTTTT. Translating it yields CASSRDRGRTGELFF.

The sample holds many counts of this clonotype. The gene calls are TRBV7-9 and TRBJ2-1; 8 nucleotides line up with TRBD1. The CDR3 is made up of 16 amino acids. V gave up 2 bases and J gave up 9 bases; unmatched junction bases: 12. Germline V CDR1 and CDR2: SEHNR, FQNEAQ (reference sequence). CDR3 amino acids: CASSLRDRGHYGEQFF. The CDR3 DNA is TGTGCCAGCAGCTTACGCGACAGGGGTCATTATGGTGAGCAGTTCTTC.

V gene TRBV28 combines with J gene TRBJ1-1, with 7 bases that match TRBD1. Trimming removed 3 bases from V and 2 bases from J; junction bases left unmatched: 6. The CDR3 runs 15 residues. Looked up from germline, CDR1 is MDHEN and CDR2 is SYDVKM. The DNA for the CDR3 is TGTGCCAGCAGTTTGTGGACAGGAGTTAACACTGAAGCTTTCTTT. This sequence encodes CASSLWTGVNTEAFF.

This clonotype appeared a few times. The V gene is TRBV29-1, the J gene TRBJ2-1; TRBD1 is a possible D gene (5 bases). From germline, CDR1 is SQVTM and CDR2 ANQGSEA. CDR3 length equals 16 residues. The V end was cut by 8 bases, the J end by 4 bases, with 24 bases between. The CDR3 reads CSYRRHYGPFYNEQFF. CDR3 nucleotide sequence: TGCAGCTACAGGCGACATTACGGACCCTTTTACAATGAGCAGTTCTTC.

This clonotype showed up many times. The chain combines TRBV19 with TRBJ1-5; no clear D gene. V was clipped by 2 bases and J by 1 base, with 9 bases between them. Looked up from germline, CDR1 is LNHDA and CDR2 is SQIVND (reference sequence). This CDR3 region has 15 residues. CDR3 amino acids: CASSIKGGSNQPQHF. The CDR3 bases are TGTGCCAGTAGTATAAAGGGCGGGAGCAATCAGCCCCAGCATTTT.

This clonotype came up many times. This rearrangement joins TRBV28 to TRBJ2-3; D call uncertain. Per germline, CDR1 MDHEN and CDR2 SYDVKM. The CDR3 covers 14 residues. V was shortened by 1 base and J by 11 bases, with 16 bases between the two germline ends. The CDR3 loop is CASSLSGPATVQYF. The CDR3, as DNA: TGTGCCAGCAGTTTATCAGGCCCAGCAACGGTGCAGTATTTT.

This rearrangement joins TRBV27 to TRBJ2-1, with TRBD2 as a possible D gene (6 bases). This CDR3 is built from 11 residues. The V gene lost 4 bases and the J gene lost 12 bases, with 10 bases spanning the gap. From germline, CDR1 is MNHEY and CDR2 SMNVEV (reference sequence). CDR3 in amino acids: CASSSGRGQFF. CDR3 DNA: TGTGCCAGCAGTTCAGGGCGGGGGCAGTTCTTC.

Concerning this clonotype: A much larger clone lies a single base off, so this may be a read error. This chain joins TRBV7-9 and TRBJ2-5, with TRBD1 matching 7 bases. Germline CDR1 is SEHNR and CDR2 is FQNEAQ (reference sequence). The CDR3 consists of 14 residues. The CDR3: CACSMNRGRQTQYF. The CDR3 coding sequence is TGTGCCTGCAGCATGAACAGGGGTCGGCAGACCCAGTACTTC.

The sample holds many counts of this clonotype. The rearrangement uses TRBV7-9 and TRBJ2-5; 13 nucleotides match TRBD2. The CDR3 runs 17 residues. V lost 7 bases and J lost 5; bases outside the gene matches: 13. Germline V gives CDR1 SEHNR, CDR2 FQNEAQ (reference sequence). The chain's CDR3 is CASTIGLAGVPDETQYF. The CDR3 DNA reads as TGTGCCAGCACCATAGGACTAGCGGGAGTACCGGACGAGACCCAGTACTTC. Full variable domain (remainder filled in from reference TRBV7-9 and TRBJ2-5): DTGVSQNPRHKITKRGQNVTFRCDPISEHNRLYWYRQTLGQGPEFLTYFQNEAQLEKSRLLSDRFSAERPKGSFSTLEIQRTEQGDSAMYLCASTIGLAGVPDETQYFGPGTRLLVL.

This chain uses TRBV12-3 or TRBV12-4 with TRBJ2-5; 13 bases agree with TRBD2. This CDR3 contains 15 residues. Trimming took 4 bases from V and 5 from J; bases not matched to a gene: 4. The CDR3 is CASSSGTSGTETQYF. For the CDR3, the DNA is TGTGCCAGCAGTTCAGGGACTAGCGGGACGGAGACCCAGTACTTC.

This clonotype came up many times. The CDR3 is CASTDRGYGYTF. The DNA of the CDR3 is TGTGCCAGCACTGACAGGGGCTATGGCTACACCTTC. This chain uses TRBV2 with TRBJ1-2, with 8 nucleotides matching TRBD1. Trimming removed 7 bases from V and 4 bases from J; junction bases left unmatched: 2. Germline loops: CDR1 SNHLY, CDR2 FYNNEI. The CDR3 sequence is 12 residues long.

This clonotype was detected only a few times. This chain connects TRBV7-9 to TRBJ2-2; the D gene is possibly TRBD2 (6 bases). The CDR3 runs to 17 residues. V was clipped by 5 bases and J by 3 bases, with 19 bases between them. Germline V gene sequence: CDR1 SEHNR, CDR2 FQNEAQ (reference sequence). CDR3 sequence: CASSRTAGRMHTGELFF. The CDR3 DNA reads as TGTGCCAGCAGCCGAACTGCAGGGAGGATGCACACCGGGGAGCTGTTTTTT.

This clonotype has at least ten counts. The chain employs TRBV27 and TRBJ2-5; TRBD1 matches 8 bases. Germline-derived CDR1 and CDR2 are MNHEY and SMNVEV (reference sequence). V was pared by 7 bases and J by 2 bases, with 6 bases of the junction left unmatched. This CDR3 has 14 residues. The CDR3 region is CASKARGRQETQYF. CDR3 DNA sequence: TGTGCCAGCAAGGCCAGGGGGCGTCAAGAGACCCAGTACTTC.

This clonotype occurred many times. The rearrangement links TRBV7-3 to TRBJ2-3; 7 bases are a match to TRBD1. The CDR3 runs 14 residues. Per the germline V gene, CDR1 is SGHTA and CDR2 is FQGTGA. V dropped 0 bases and J dropped 4; count of bases not matched to a gene: 1. CDR3 nucleotide sequence: TGTGCCAGCAGCTTAACAGGGGGCGCAGATACGCAGTATTTT. The encoded protein is CASSLTGGADTQYF. Complete variable domain (other parts from reference TRBV7-3 and TRBJ2-3): GAGVSQTPSNKVTEKGKYVELRCDPISGHTALYWYRQSLGQGPEFLIYFQGTGAADDSGLPNDRFFAVRPEGSVSTLKIQRTERGDSAVYLCASSLTGGADTQYFGPGTRLTVL.

Many counts were recorded for this clonotype. This chain links TRBV24-1 with TRBJ2-7; 7 bases are a match to TRBD1. J lost 4 bases, V lost 4 bases, and 6 bases had no gene match. The germline gives CDR1 KGHDR, CDR2 SFDVKD. This CDR3 region has 14 residues. For the CDR3, the DNA is TGTGCCACCAGTGACCCAAGGGACAGTTACGAGCAGTACTTC. Amino acids: CATSDPRDSYEQYF.

At least ten counts were recorded for this clonotype. This chain joins TRBV6-1 and TRBJ1-1; no clear D. The CDR3 contains 13 residues. Germline V gene lookup returns CDR1 MNHNS and CDR2 SASEGT. V lost 8 bases and J lost 3, with 13 bases in between. CDR3: CASRQRVDTEAFF. In DNA, the CDR3 is TGTGCCAGCCGTCAGAGAGTAGACACTGAAGCTTTCTTT.

The chain recombines TRBV19 with TRBJ1-1, with D perhaps TRBD1 (6 bases). Per germline, CDR1 LNHDA and CDR2 SQIVND (reference sequence). The CDR3 is 14 amino acids. V lost 6 bases, J lost 4 bases, and 15 bases lay in between. The CDR3 DNA reads TGTGCCAGTAGCTTGGACAGCCGGCTCACTGAAGCTTTCTTT. Translating gives CASSLDSRLTEAFF.

The V and J genes are TRBV15 and TRBJ1-1, with a possible D match to TRBD1 (5 bases). The CDR3 totals 16 residues. The V end lost 1 base, the J end lost 0 bases, and 12 bases lay between the germline ends. Per germline, CDR1 LNHNV and CDR2 YYDKDF (reference sequence). The CDR3 protein is CATSRVEGKMNTEAFF. The CDR3 coding sequence is TGTGCCACCAGCAGAGTGGAGGGGAAAATGAACACTGAAGCTTTCTTT.

This clonotype showed up many times. The chain joins TRBV19 to TRBJ2-7; D possibly matches TRBD1 or TRBD2 (5 bases each). The V gene lost 6 bases and the J gene lost 6 bases, with 12 bases spanning the gap. Germline CDR1 and CDR2: LNHDA and SQIVND (reference sequence). The CDR3 covers 12 residues. CDR3 residues: CASSPTGTEQYF. In DNA, the CDR3 is TGTGCCAGTAGCCCCACCGGGACCGAGCAGTACTTC.

The rearrangement links TRBV10-3 to TRBJ2-7, with TRBD2 matching 9 bases. CDR3 size: 14 residues. CDR1 and CDR2 from the germline V gene are ENHRY and SYGVKD. The J segment lost 7 bases and the V segment lost 9 bases, leaving 13 bases of the junction unmatched. CDR3 coding DNA: TGTGCCATTGCTGCGGGAGGGCCCTCGAGAGAGCAGTACTTC. Protein product: CAIAAGGPSREQYF.

This clonotype was picked up many times. The chain employs TRBV7-9 and TRBJ2-2; D is uncertain. Germline CDR1 is SEHNR and CDR2 is FQNEAQ (reference sequence). Trimming took off 5 bases at V and 6 bases at J, with 13 bases between the two ends. The CDR3 spans 14 residues. CDR3 coding DNA: TGTGCCAGCAGCCTCGAGTTCGAGGCCGGGGAGCTGTTTTTT. It is translated as CASSLEFEAGELFF.

This clonotype was recorded at least ten times. The chain carries TRBV5-8 and TRBJ2-2; D not certain. V lost 4 bases and J 1 base, leaving 5 bases between the germline ends. CDR3 size: 13 residues. CDR1 and CDR2 from the germline V gene are SGHTS and YDEGEE. The CDR3 DNA reads TGTGCCAGCAGCCGACAGAACACCGGGGAGCTGTTTTTT. This sequence encodes CASSRQNTGELFF.

The table lists this clonotype with many counts. The chain is built from TRBV2 and TRBJ2-1, with a tentative D call TRBD1 (6 bases). The CDR3 has 14 amino acids. The germline gives CDR1 SNHLY, CDR2 FYNNEI. Trimming left V 6 bases short and J 8 bases short, with 17 bases between. The CDR3 protein is CASSGPDSQYEQFF. CDR3 DNA: TGTGCCAGCAGCGGTCCGGACAGCCAATATGAGCAGTTCTTC.

This clonotype showed up many times. The chain links TRBV29-1 to TRBJ2-7; perhaps TRBD2 as D (5 bases). V was clipped by 2 bases and J by 6 bases, with 11 bases between them. Germline V gene lookup returns CDR1 SQVTM and CDR2 ANQGSEA. CDR3 length: 12 residues. In DNA form, the CDR3 reads TGCAGCGTTGAAACTAGTAGGGCCGAGCAGTACTTC. Its translation is CSVETSRAEQYF.

This clonotype was picked up a small number of times. The CDR3 is CASSYSYGVGNQPQHF. In DNA, the CDR3 is TGTGCCAGCAGTTACTCGTACGGGGTGGGCAATCAGCCCCAGCATTTT. V usage is TRBV6-2 or TRBV6-3 and J usage is TRBJ1-5, with unresolved D. The V and J ends lost 0 bases and 2 bases respectively, with 11 bases between them. This CDR3 spans 16 amino acids. Germline CDR1 is MNHEY and CDR2 is SVGEGT.

This clonotype was seen many times. The V and J genes are TRBV2 and TRBJ2-1, with D hard to call. The V end was cut by 0 bases, the J end by 7 bases, with 13 bases between. Looked up from germline, CDR1 is SNHLY and CDR2 is FYNNEI. This CDR3 has 15 amino acids. The CDR3 DNA reads as TGTGCCAGCAGTGAAGCGCTTGGCGAGCAGAATGAGCAGTTCTTC. It yields the protein CASSEALGEQNEQFF.

The sample holds many counts of this clonotype. V gene TRBV28 combines with J gene TRBJ2-5; D may be TRBD2 (6 bases). The CDR3 is made up of 13 amino acids. The V gene lost 2 bases and the J gene lost 12 bases, with 16 bases spanning the gap. CDR1 is MDHEN and CDR2 is SYDVKM in the germline V gene. CDR3 sequence reads: CASSLTEEGRKYF. CDR3 nucleotide sequence: TGTGCCAGCAGTTTAACCGAGGAGGGGAGGAAGTACTTC.

This clonotype turned up a few times. The chain links TRBV19 to TRBJ1-1, with TRBD1 matching 11 bases. The CDR3 has 16 residues. Per germline, CDR1 LNHDA and CDR2 SQIVND (reference sequence). V shed 1 base, J shed 11 bases, and the junction held 12 bases outside the gene matches. Written as DNA, the CDR3 is TGTGCCAGTAGTATAGCAGGGAAGGACAGGGGGCGCCGGGCTTTCTTT. Translation gives CASSIAGKDRGRRAFF.

The sample holds many counts of this clonotype. The DNA for the CDR3 is TGTGCCAGCAGTGAAAATCTGGGACAGGGAGGCTATGGCTACACCTTC. This gives the protein CASSENLGQGGYGYTF. The rearrangement links TRBV2 to TRBJ1-2; 9 positions agree with TRBD1. With 2 bases clipped from V and 4 bases from J, the junction kept 8 bases outside the gene matches. Germline V lookup: CDR1 SNHLY, CDR2 FYNNEI. This CDR3 region has 16 residues.